The T cell receptor beta chain described here comes from a study of T cell changes during pregnancy in multiple sclerosis. Generated by immunoSEQ multiplex PCR, the TCRdb table keeps only in-frame clones and is missing some. Of about 70,000 clones in the sample, approximately 92% were seen once. Trimming shortened V by 5 bases and J by 3 bases, and 10 bases separated the two germline ends. This CDR3 region has 13 residues. Germline CDR1 reads LNHDA; CDR2 reads SQIVND (reference sequence). The sequences come from CD8+ T cells from peripheral blood mononuclear cells, collected in the third trimester of pregnancy. The TCR originated in a female donor in good health, enrolled as a control in a pregnancy study. The rearrangement joins TRBV19 to TRBJ1-1; D is unclear. CDR3 in amino acids: CASSHRGYTEAFF. As DNA, the CDR3 is TGTGCCAGTAGTCATCGGGGTTACACTGAAGCTTTCTTT.